A selection of T cell receptor beta chains follows, all from one sample in a study of vaccination effects on CD4 cells after COVID-19. These TCRs' antigens remain unknown. Clones were read by immunoSEQ multiplex PCR, and TCRdb kept only the in-frame ones, dropping some. The table lists under 65,000 clones, 80% of them singletons, with around 2.4% in the top ten. Material: CD4+ T cells from PBMCs cultured with HCoV-229E spike peptides, obtained before COVID-19 vaccination. These receptors were collected from a human donor who received a COVID-19 vaccine. Both conserved end residues are part of each CDR3. D genes are given only for firm matches. Expanded clones get a size class; other rows say once, few or many, or leave the size out.

size	V	J	D	DNA	CDR3
NA	TRBV7-9	TRBJ1-1	NA	TGTGCCAGCAGCTTAGTTCAGACGAACACTGAAGCTTTCTTT	CASSLVQTNTEAFF
NA	TRBV25-1	TRBJ1-2	NA	TGTGCCAGCAGAGAGGACGGTCACTATGGCTACACCTTC	CASREDGHYGYTF
NA	TRBV30	TRBJ1-2	NA	TGTGCCTGGAACCGACCGGACGGCTCCTATGGCTACACCTTC	CAWNRPDGSYGYTF
NA	TRBV30	TRBJ1-2	NA	TGTGCCTGGAGCCCCGACAGGATCTATGGCTACACCTTC	CAWSPDRIYGYTF
NA	TRBV27	TRBJ1-5	TRBD1	TGTGCCAGCAGTTTCCCTGACAGGGGCCCTATGGGACCCCAGCATTTT	CASSFPDRGPMGPQHF
NA	TRBV4-2	TRBJ1-1	NA	TGTGCCAGCAGCCTCCGAATTTTGAACACTGAAGCTTTCTTT	CASSLRILNTEAFF
NA	TRBV9	TRBJ2-2	NA	TGTGCCAGCAGCGGCCCCACACTTCGGGAGCTGTTTTTT	CASSGPTLRELFF
NA	TRBV9	TRBJ1-2	NA	TGTGCCAGCAGCGTAGTAGATGGGGGCTACACCTTC	CASSVVDGGYTF
NA	TRBV18	TRBJ2-3	TRBD2	TGTGCCAGCTCCCCACGTTTAGCGGGGAGCACAGATACGCAGTATTTT	CASSPRLAGSTDTQYF
NA	TRBV5-4	TRBJ2-2	NA	TGTGCCAGCAGCTTGCGAGGGGCCGCTGGTTCCGGGGAGCTGTTTTTT	CASSLRGAAGSGELFF
once	TRBV12-3/TRBV12-4	TRBJ2-2	NA	TGTGCCAGCAGCCCAGTGAACACCGGGGAGCTGTTTTTT	CASSPVNTGELFF
NA	TRBV18	TRBJ2-2	NA	TGTGCCAGCTCACCATGGTCAGCGGCGACCGGGGAGCTGTTTTTT	CASSPWSAATGELFF
NA	TRBV9	TRBJ1-4	NA	TGTGCCAGCAGCGTAGGGGGTGGGGCAGGAGGAAAACTGTTTTTT	CASSVGGGAGGKLFF
NA	TRBV5-1	TRBJ1-3	TRBD1	TGCGCCAGCAGCGGGCCTCGGACAGGGGGAAACACCATATATTTT	CASSGPRTGGNTIYF
NA	TRBV24-1	TRBJ2-5	NA	TGTGCCACCGGGGTGGTGCTGGGTCGAGAGACCCAGTACTTC	CATGVVLGRETQYF
NA	TRBV18	TRBJ1-4	NA	TGTGCCAGCTCACCCTCGAGCAGCTCAACTAATGAAAAACTGTTTTTT	CASSPSSSSTNEKLFF
NA	TRBV6-6	TRBJ1-4	TRBD1	TGTGCCAGCAGTGGACAGGGAGGGGATGAAAAACTGTTTTTT	CASSGQGGDEKLFF
NA	TRBV27	TRBJ1-1	TRBD1	TGTGCCAGCAGTTTCTCATATGTTATGAGAGGGGGCCTTACTGAAGCTTTCTTT	CASSFSYVMRGGLTEAFF
NA	TRBV18	TRBJ2-3	NA	TGTGCCAGCTCACCACCCAGGGGCAGGGAAACGATAGATACGCAGTATTTT	CASSPPRGRETIDTQYF
NA	TRBV18	TRBJ2-5	TRBD2	TGTGCCAGCTCACCTTTAGCGGGGGGGCGATCAGAGACCCAGTACTTC	CASSPLAGGRSETQYF
NA	TRBV30	TRBJ1-5	NA	TGTGCCTGGAATATAGGGTCCACCAATCAGCCCCAGCATTTT	CAWNIGSTNQPQHF
NA	TRBV27	TRBJ2-6	NA	TGTGCCAGCAGTTTGCGCTGGGGGCCCGTCCTGACTTTC	CASSLRWGPVLTF
few	TRBV5-3	TRBJ2-3	TRBD2	TGTGCCAGAAGCCCCGGGACTAGCGGGGACTGGCGACAGACTAGCACAGATACGCAGTATTTT	CARSPGTSGDWRQTSTDTQYF
NA	TRBV24-1	TRBJ2-2	TRBD1	TGTGCCACCAGTGACCCCCGGGACAGGGGGAACACCGGGGAGCTGTTTTTT	CATSDPRDRGNTGELFF